This TCR beta chain was sequenced during a study of T cell responses to AZD1222 COVID-19 vaccine. For the study at large: It was second doses at about 4 or about 12 weeks that were pooled.

Sequenced by immunoSEQ multiplex PCR; TCRdb stores in-frame clones only, minus some. The sample includes 110,000 to 150,000 clones, 70% to 90% seen only once; the top ten take over 3.5%. This CDR3 spans 15 amino acids. V lost 7 bases, J lost 7 bases, and 10 bases stayed unmatched. The germline V gene has CDR1 SNHLY and CDR2 FYNNEI. The chain couples TRBV2 to TRBJ1-2; the match to TRBD1 covers 12 bases. The TCR was taken from an adult in good health. The sample consisted of peripheral blood, taken on day 0 of AZD1222 vaccination. As DNA, the CDR3 is TGTGCCAGCACCCTAGGGGGACAGGGGGCCTCTGGCTACACCTTC. Translating gives CASTLGGQGASGYTF.